This T cell receptor beta chain was captured by sequencing in a study of blood T cell repertoires in COVID-19 (dated by TCRdb to about 2020). In the study overall: Collaborator samples came from the United States, Italy and Spain and covered acute and convalescent phases of COVID-19. The repertoires were released in a freely available public database intended as a resource for research on the immune response to SARS-CoV-2. Sample metadata almost always included a de-identified subject ID, COVID-19 status, age in years and sex. Samples were obtained from the ongoing ImmuneRACE study (first 160 participants) and from some 1,300 subjects provided by 6 global collaborators. Where available, HLA class I and class II types were obtained from metadata supplied by the sample provider rather than from assay-based typing. The prospective study material was composed of cDNA or gDNA derived from T cells, B-cell-depleted T cells, or PBMCs. The dataset comprised deeply sampled blood TCRbeta repertoires from subjects exposed to, actively infected with, or recovered from COVID-19. The full study reports these points: The amount of clinical and demographic metadata varied by source and participant and was provided uncurated.

The immunoSEQ Assay, a bias-controlled multiplex PCR, was used to amplify TCRbeta CDR3 regions from genomic DNA. The paper's processing steps were these. Within the assay, amplification of reference gene primers was used to estimate how many nucleated cells each sample contained. Sequence reads were collapsed and filtered to measure the absolute abundance of every unique TCRbeta CDR3 rearrangement. For each sample, productive Simpson clonality was calculated as the square root of Simpson's diversity index over productive rearrangements. TCRdb mirrors the immuneACCESS table, restricted to in-frame sequences. Some clones are absent from its copies; in checked studies, under half trace to an unresolved V gene, and the reason for the others is unknown. That table furnishes V, J and clone size, whereas the DNA furnished D and trimming. This sample has 130,000 or so clones in its table, and 80% of those were observed once. The top ten hold 25% of the sample.

On this clone itself: The antigen it binds to is not known. Within one base of it there is no much larger clone, and no base qualities were kept.

The germline V gene sets CDR1 to SQVTM and CDR2 to ANQGSEA. The CDR3 spans 11 residues, from the cysteine through the phenylalanine. The kept DNA is CDR3 alone, 33 bases in frame from the first base. Trimming removed 3 bases from V and 4 bases from J, leaving 6 bases between the germline ends. The collaborating institutions used their own protocols to collect whole blood in K2EDTA tubes. For TCRbeta analysis, collaborators shipped samples in one of three forms: frozen whole blood, isolated PBMCs, or DNA extracted from either of those sample types. This receptor chain uses TRBV29-1 and TRBJ1-2; no D gene is confidently identified. This sequence originates from a human donor in a cohort sampled during active COVID-19. Input material: peripheral blood. DNA sequence: TGCAGCGTTGATGGCAGCTATGGCTACACCTTC. The translation is CSVDGSYGYTF.